The sequence of this T cell receptor (beta chain) was determined in a study of cytomegalovirus exposure and HLA in healthy donors. Study-wide results and caveats: Cytomegalovirus association was assigned to more than 150 TCR beta chains.

Of note for this clone: Its target is unknown.

PCR amplification relied on 60 Vbeta primers (plus 13 Jbeta primers). The assay was immunoSEQ multiplex PCR, and TCRdb's table has in-frame clones only and misses some. The sample records around 19,000 clones, approximately 80% being singletons. V dropped 6 bases and J dropped 5 bases, with 8 bases sitting between them. The CDR3 runs to 12 residues. Per the germline V gene, CDR1 is SNHLY and CDR2 is FYNNEI. This sequence originates from a human donor in good health. This chain connects TRBV2 to TRBJ2-1; D remains ambiguous. Source material: PBMCs. The CDR3 region is CASSGVNNEQFF. The DNA for the CDR3 is TGTGCCAGCAGCGGAGTCAACAATGAGCAGTTCTTC. The variable domain in full, with the rest retrieved from reference TRBV2 and TRBJ2-1, is EPEVTQTPSHQVTQMGQEVILRCVPISNHLYFYWYRQILGQKVEFLVSFYNNEISEKSEIFDDQFSVERPDGSNFTLKIRSTKLEDSAMYFCASSGVNNEQFFGPGTRLTVL.